This TCR beta chain was sequenced for a study of cytomegalovirus exposure and HLA in healthy donors. Overall study findings and caveats: Fewer than 200 TCR beta chains were listed as cytomegalovirus-associated.

Primers included in the PCR were 60 Vbeta and 13 Jbeta primers. The protocol was immunoSEQ multiplex PCR, while the TCRdb copy is restricted to in-frame clones and leaves out a portion. The sample shows approximately 110,000 clones, around 62% of them seen only once. The CDR3 runs to 13 residues. Germline V gene lookup returns CDR1 MNHEY and CDR2 SVGAGI. With V trimmed by 4 bases and J by 6 bases, 4 bases remained unmatched. Comment on this clone: Its cognate antigen is unknown.

V gene TRBV6-5 combines with J gene TRBJ2-7, with 9 positions matching TRBD1. The sequencing sample was made of PBMCs. The receptor was derived from a young man in good health and CMV-seropositive. The DNA for the CDR3 is TGTGCCAGCAGTTCGGGACAGGGCTCCGAGCAGTACTTC. This encodes CASSSGQGSEQYF.